The clone carrying this T cell receptor (beta chain) was detected many times. Its antigen is not identified. The source of the sample is a study of identical twins. Overall study findings and caveats: Within monozygotic twins, out-of-frame TCR alpha sharing was underestimated by the models. Abundant cord blood beta clonotypes carried fewer insertions; memory repertoires showed none.

Each CDR3 protein gets one entry after TCRdb re-called the 5' RACE reads with MiXCR. The sample consists of under 300,000 distinct CDR3 sequences, approximately 8.6% of them appearing once. Only healthy Caucasians were enrolled as donors. The sample was also reused in another study, on yellow fever vaccine responses in identical twins.

Sequencing input: CD8+ T cells sorted from blood. The clonotype comes from a woman aged 18-35 years in good health.

The CDR3 reads CSVDLGPLEQYF. In DNA form, the CDR3 reads TGCAGCGTTGATCTGGGGCCCCTCGAGCAGTACTTC. V gene TRBV29-1 combines with J gene TRBJ2-7, with a possible D match to TRBD1 (5 bases). Germline V lookup: CDR1 SQVTM, CDR2 ANQGSEA. Trimming left V 3 bases short and J 6 bases short, with 12 bases between. This CDR3 has 12 amino acids.